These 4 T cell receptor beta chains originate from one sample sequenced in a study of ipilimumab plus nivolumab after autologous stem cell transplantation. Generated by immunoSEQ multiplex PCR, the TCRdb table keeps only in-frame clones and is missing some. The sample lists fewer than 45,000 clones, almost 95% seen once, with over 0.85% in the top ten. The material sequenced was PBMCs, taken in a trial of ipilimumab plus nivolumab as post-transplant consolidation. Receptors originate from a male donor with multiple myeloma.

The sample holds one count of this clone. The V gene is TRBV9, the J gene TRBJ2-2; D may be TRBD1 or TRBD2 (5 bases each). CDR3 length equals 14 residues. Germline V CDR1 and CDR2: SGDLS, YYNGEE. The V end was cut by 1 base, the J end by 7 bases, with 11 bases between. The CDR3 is CASSVLDGGGELFF. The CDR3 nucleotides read TGTGCCAGCAGCGTACTAGATGGGGGCGGGGAGCTGTTTTTT.

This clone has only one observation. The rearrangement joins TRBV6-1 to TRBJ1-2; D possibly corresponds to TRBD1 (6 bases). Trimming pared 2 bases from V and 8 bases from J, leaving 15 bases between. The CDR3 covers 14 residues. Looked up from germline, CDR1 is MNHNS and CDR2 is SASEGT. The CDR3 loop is CASSEREGVLGYTF. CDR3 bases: TGTGCCAGCAGTGAAAGGGAGGGGGTCTTGGGCTACACCTTC.

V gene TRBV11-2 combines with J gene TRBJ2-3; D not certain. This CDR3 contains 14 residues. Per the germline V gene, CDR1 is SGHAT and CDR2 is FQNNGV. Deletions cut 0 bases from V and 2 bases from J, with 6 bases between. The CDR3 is CASSLEGNTDTQYF. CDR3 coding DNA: TGTGCCAGCAGCTTAGAGGGCAACACAGATACGCAGTATTTT. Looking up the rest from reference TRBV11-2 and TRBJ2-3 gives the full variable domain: EAGVAQSPRYKIIEKRQSVAFWCNPISGHATLYWYQQILGQGPKLLIQFQNNGVVDDSQLPKDRFSAERLKGVDSTLKIQPAKLEDSAVYLCASSLEGNTDTQYFGPGTRLTVL.

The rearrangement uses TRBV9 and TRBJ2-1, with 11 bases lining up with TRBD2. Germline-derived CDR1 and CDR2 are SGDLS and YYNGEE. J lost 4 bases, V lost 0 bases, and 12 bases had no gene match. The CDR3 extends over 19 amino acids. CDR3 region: CASSVATPSSGGSYNEQFF. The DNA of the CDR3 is TGTGCCAGCAGCGTAGCTACCCCATCTAGCGGGGGGAGTTACAATGAGCAGTTCTTC.